This is a list of T cell receptor beta chains from one sample in a study of T cell responses to AZD1222 COVID-19 vaccine. Profiled with immunoSEQ multiplex PCR; TCRdb holds only in-frame clones, not every one. The sample carries more than 55,000 clones, roughly 87% recorded once. The material was peripheral blood, obtained 28 days after the second AZD1222 dose. The receptors stem from an adult who received the AZD1222 COVID-19 vaccine. Both conserved end residues are part of each CDR3. A D gene is named only where the DNA matches it firmly. Clone size appears in some rows only: once, few, many, or a class for an expanded clone.

J gene: TRBJ1-1
D gene: NA
clone size: once
V gene: TRBV5-5
CDR3 protein: CASREIANTEAFF
CDR3 DNA: TGTGCCAGCAGGGAAATTGCGAACACTGAAGCTTTCTTT

J gene: TRBJ1-2
D gene: TRBD1
clone size: NA
V gene: TRBV9
CDR3 protein: CASSFTTGTGGRGYTF
CDR3 DNA: TGTGCCAGCAGCTTCACGACCGGGACAGGGGGCAGGGGCTACACCTTC

J gene: TRBJ1-6
D gene: NA
clone size: NA
V gene: TRBV9
CDR3 protein: CASSASLRGDISPLHF
CDR3 DNA: TGTGCCAGCAGCGCATCCCTAAGGGGGGACATTTCACCCCTCCACTTT

J gene: TRBJ1-5
D gene: NA
clone size: NA
V gene: TRBV10-3
CDR3 protein: CAISPSRGNQPQHF
CDR3 DNA: TGTGCCATCAGCCCTTCTAGGGGCAATCAGCCCCAGCATTTT

J gene: TRBJ1-5
D gene: NA
clone size: NA
V gene: TRBV6-2/TRBV6-3
CDR3 protein: CASSDTLGNQPQHF
CDR3 DNA: TGTGCCAGCAGCGACACCCTTGGCAATCAGCCCCAGCATTTT

J gene: TRBJ2-2
D gene: TRBD1
clone size: NA
V gene: TRBV2
CDR3 protein: CASRPGQGGELFF
CDR3 DNA: TGTGCCAGCAGGCCGGGACAGGGAGGGGAGCTGTTTTTT

J gene: TRBJ1-5
D gene: NA
clone size: NA
V gene: TRBV3-1/TRBV3-2
CDR3 protein: CASSQDDQPQHF
CDR3 DNA: TGTGCCAGCAGCCAAGACGATCAGCCCCAGCATTTT

J gene: TRBJ2-1
D gene: TRBD2
clone size: NA
V gene: TRBV4-3
CDR3 protein: CASSQEISLGLAPHNEQFF
CDR3 DNA: TGCGCCAGCAGCCAAGAAATCTCCCTCGGACTAGCGCCTCACAATGAGCAGTTCTTC

J gene: TRBJ2-7
D gene: NA
clone size: NA
V gene: TRBV7-2
CDR3 protein: CASGSGGTYEQYF
CDR3 DNA: TGTGCCAGCGGCTCGGGCGGGACCTACGAGCAGTACTTC

J gene: TRBJ2-7
D gene: TRBD2
clone size: NA
V gene: TRBV6-2/TRBV6-3
CDR3 protein: CASSSGGGPPYEQYF
CDR3 DNA: TGTGCCAGCAGCTCCGGGGGGGGTCCTCCCTACGAGCAGTACTTC

J gene: TRBJ2-7
D gene: NA
clone size: NA
V gene: TRBV30
CDR3 protein: CAWSGQMQYF
CDR3 DNA: TGTGCCTGGAGCGGGCAGATGCAGTACTTC

J gene: TRBJ1-4
D gene: NA
clone size: NA
V gene: TRBV30
CDR3 protein: CAWSRTARGEKLFF
CDR3 DNA: TGTGCCTGGAGTCGGACAGCCCGAGGTGAAAAACTGTTTTTT

J gene: TRBJ1-2
D gene: NA
clone size: NA
V gene: TRBV28
CDR3 protein: CASSLIRGSRKDYGYTF
CDR3 DNA: TGTGCCAGCAGTTTAATTAGGGGGTCGAGAAAGGACTATGGCTACACCTTC

J gene: TRBJ2-7
D gene: NA
clone size: once
V gene: TRBV12-3/TRBV12-4
CDR3 protein: CASSFFAYEQYF
CDR3 DNA: TGTGCCAGCAGTTTCTTTGCCTACGAGCAGTACTTC

J gene: TRBJ2-1
D gene: NA
clone size: NA
V gene: TRBV29-1
CDR3 protein: CSVTMAGYEQFF
CDR3 DNA: TGCAGCGTAACGATGGCGGGATATGAGCAGTTCTTC